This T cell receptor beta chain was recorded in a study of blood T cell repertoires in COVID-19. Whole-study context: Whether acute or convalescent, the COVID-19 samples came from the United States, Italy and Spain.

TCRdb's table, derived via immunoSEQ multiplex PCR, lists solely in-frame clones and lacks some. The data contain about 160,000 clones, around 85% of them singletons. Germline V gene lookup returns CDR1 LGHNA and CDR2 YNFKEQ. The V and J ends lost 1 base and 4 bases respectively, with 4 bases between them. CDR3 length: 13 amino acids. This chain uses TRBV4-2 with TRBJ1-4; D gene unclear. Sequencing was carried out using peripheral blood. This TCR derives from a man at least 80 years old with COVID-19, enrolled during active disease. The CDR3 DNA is TGTGCCAGCAGCCAAGCCTTTAATGAAAAACTGTTTTTT. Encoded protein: CASSQAFNEKLFF.